Following are 9 T cell receptor beta chains from one sample sequenced in a study of CDR3 diversity in severe acne. TCRdb called the PCR reads again in MiXCR, with one record for every CDR3 protein. Counted here are about 90,000 distinct CDR3 sequences, about 50% occurring once; the ten biggest clones make up over 9.5%. The source material was blood. The receptor source for this set is a male donor in good health, serving as a control.

This clonotype was seen at least ten times. The rearrangement links TRBV12-3 or TRBV12-4 to TRBJ2-5, with 10 bases aligning to TRBD1. The CDR3 loop spans 16 amino acids. J was trimmed by 7 bases and V by 6 bases; bases with no gene match: 14. CDR3 region: CASSPTGGEAWGTQYF. In DNA, the CDR3 is TGTGCCAGCAGCCCGACAGGGGGCGAGGCGTGGGGGACCCAGTACTTC.

This chain connects TRBV6-5 to TRBJ2-5, with D tentatively TRBD1 or TRBD2 (5 bases each). The CDR3 is 10 residues long. CDR1 is MNHEY and CDR2 is SVGAGI in the germline V gene. V lost 6 bases and J lost 13, with 12 bases in between. The CDR3 loop is CASSRDPRYF. The CDR3, as DNA: TGTGCCAGCAGCAGGGACCCCCGGTACTTC.

The genes are TRBV7-6 and TRBJ1-1; D not certain. The germline CDR1 and CDR2 sequences are SGHVS and FNYEAQ. The CDR3 is made up of 15 amino acids. Between the trimmed V and J ends, which lost 5 bases and 6 bases, there was a span of 19 bases. CDR3 region: CASSPGTRMVPEAFF. CDR3 DNA: TGTGCCAGCAGCCCCGGCACCCGAATGGTTCCTGAAGCTTTCTTT. Drawing the rest from reference TRBV7-6 and TRBJ1-1, the complete variable domain is GAGVSQSPRYKVTKRGQDVALRCDPISGHVSLYWYRQALGQGPEFLTYFNYEAQQDKSGLPNDRFSAERPEGSISTLTIQRTEQRDSAMYRCASSPGTRMVPEAFFGQGTRLTVV.

This clonotype counts as medium-sized. The rearrangement uses TRBV10-2 and TRBJ1-1; perhaps TRBD1 as D (5 bases). The length of the CDR3 is 13 residues. The germline V gene encodes CDR1 WSHSY and CDR2 SAAADI. Trimming removed 3 bases at V and 1 base at J, with 6 bases between. CDR3 in DNA: TGCGCCAGCAGTGACGGGGGGAACACTGAAGCTTTCTTT. Residues: CASSDGGNTEAFF.

V usage is TRBV7-3 and J usage is TRBJ2-6; unclear D gene. The CDR3 is made up of 15 amino acids. Germline V CDR1 and CDR2: SGHTA, FQGTGA. Trimming left V 5 bases short and J 4 bases short, with 12 bases between. In nucleotides, the CDR3 is TGTGCCAGCAGCAGAGATCGTTGGGGGGCCAACGTCCTGACTTTC. Protein product: CASSRDRWGANVLTF.

The V and J genes are TRBV6-5 and TRBJ1-6; TRBD1 matches 7 bases. The germline gives CDR1 MNHEY, CDR2 SVGAGI. CDR3 length: 15 residues. Losses at the gene ends were 3 bases for V and 8 bases for J; bases not matched to a gene: 7. The CDR3 nucleotides are TGTGCCAGCAGTTATACGACAGGGTTAGATTCACCCCTCCACTTT. Its translation is CASSYTTGLDSPLHF.

There are a few counts of this clonotype. The chain couples TRBV25-1 to TRBJ1-4, with D possibly being TRBD1 (5 bases). Germline V CDR1 and CDR2: MGHDK, SYGVNS. The ends were cut back, 5 bases at V and 7 bases at J, with 20 bases in the middle. This CDR3 contains 16 residues. The CDR3 sequence is CASSSTPGGSGEKLFF. The CDR3 bases are TGTGCCAGCAGTTCTACCCCCGGGGGATCGGGTGAAAAACTGTTTTTT.

The gene calls are TRBV9 and TRBJ2-7; possible D gene TRBD1, 5 bases. V shed 3 bases and J shed 5 bases, with 15 bases lying between them. CDR3 length: 14 amino acids. Germline-derived CDR1 and CDR2 are SGDLS and YYNGEE. This chain's CDR3 is CASSAGQGRDEQYF. DNA of the CDR3: TGTGCCAGCAGCGCCGGGCAGGGAAGGGACGAGCAGTACTTC.

This clonotype was seen more than once but under ten times. This could be a read error, since a much larger clone is one nucleotide away. The genes are TRBV7-2 and TRBJ2-7; 10 nucleotides match TRBD2. The CDR3 contains 14 residues. Germline V gene data show CDR1 as SGHTA and CDR2 as FQGNSA. CDR3 residues: CAGSLAGGTREQYF. The CDR3 DNA reads TGTGCCGGCAGCTTAGCGGGAGGTACCCGCGAGCAGTACTTC. Based on the CDR3 plus reference TRBV7-2 and TRBJ2-7, the full variable domain is GAGVSQSPSNKVTEKGKDVELRCDPISGHTALYWYRQSLGQGLEFLIYFQGNSAPDKSGLPSDRFSAERTGGSVSTLTIQRTQQEDSAVYLCAGSLAGGTREQYFGPGTRLTVT.